The 9 T cell receptor beta chains below all came from one sample that was sequenced in a study of shared clonotypes between healthy human individuals. Data came from immunoSEQ multiplex PCR; TCRdb stores just in-frame clones and leaves some out. The table records approximately 100,000 clones, around 67% of them present only once. Sequenced input: memory CD8+ T cells sorted from blood. Sample subset: CD45RO+ cells pooled with CCR7-negative TemRA cells. Every receptor here comes from a man aged 25-40 years in good health.

This clone was observed a few times. The CDR3 DNA reads as TGTGCCAGCAGTTTATCGTTGGCAGATACGCAGTATTTT. This gives the protein CASSLSLADTQYF. J is TRBJ2-3 and V is TRBV27, with no clear D. This CDR3 has 13 residues. Between the trimmed V and J ends, which lost 0 bases and 4 bases, there was a span of 5 bases. Germline V CDR1 and CDR2: MNHEY, SMNVEV (reference sequence).

Comments on this clone: At one end, the junction sequence differs from germline, possibly due to a read error. The chain employs TRBV6-1 and TRBJ2-4, with TRBD1 identical over 7 bases. In germline, CDR1 is MNHNS, CDR2 SASEGT. The length of the CDR3 is 12 residues. The CDR3 coding sequence is TGTGCCAGCAGTGAAGGGGGGACAGCGAGTTCCTTC. As protein: CASSEGGTASSF.

V gene TRBV14 combines with J gene TRBJ1-4; D is unresolved. The CDR3 length is 17 residues. Per germline, CDR1 SGHDN and CDR2 FVKESK. V shed 1 base and J shed 3 bases, with 15 bases lying between them. The CDR3 is CASSQGIQIGANEKLFF. CDR3 coding DNA: TGTGCCAGCAGCCAAGGAATTCAAATAGGAGCTAATGAAAAACTGTTTTTT.

The rearrangement joins TRBV6-5 to TRBJ2-1, with D perhaps TRBD1 (5 bases). The V and J ends lost 6 bases and 7 bases respectively, with 16 bases between them. In germline, CDR1 is MNHEY, CDR2 SVGAGI. The CDR3 is 14 residues long. The CDR3 is CASRQAQGRNEQFF. The CDR3 bases are TGTGCCAGCAGACAGGCCCAGGGCAGGAATGAGCAGTTCTTC.

This clone occurred a few times. The CDR3 region is CASSLSHRLAVYNEQFF. The CDR3 DNA sequence: TGTGCCAGCAGTTTATCTCACAGACTAGCGGTTTACAATGAGCAGTTCTTC. V usage is TRBV27 and J usage is TRBJ2-1; 9 bases are a match to TRBD2. The CDR3 sequence is 17 residues long. CDR1 is MNHEY, CDR2 SMNVEV, per germline (reference sequence). The ends lost 0 bases at V and 4 bases at J; junction bases unmatched: 7.

This clone has only a few counts. The rearrangement joins TRBV13 to TRBJ1-1; D uncertain. The CDR3 totals 14 residues. Germline V gene lookup returns CDR1 PRHDT and CDR2 FYEKMQ (reference sequence). V shed 1 base and J shed 1 base, with 7 bases lying between them. The CDR3 bases are TGTGCCAGCAGCTTAGTTCGCCAGAACACTGAAGCTTTCTTT. Protein product: CASSLVRQNTEAFF.

This clone occurred a few times. This chain joins TRBV6-1 and TRBJ2-7, with a tentative D call TRBD1 (6 bases). Trimming pared 3 bases from V and 5 bases from J, leaving 14 bases between. Looked up from germline, CDR1 is MNHNS and CDR2 is SASEGT. This CDR3 has 14 residues. The CDR3 is CASSDNTGIHEQYF. The CDR3 nucleotides are TGTGCCAGCAGTGACAATACAGGGATCCACGAGCAGTACTTC.

The rearrangement uses TRBV14 and TRBJ2-7; D unresolved. The CDR3 totals 12 residues. CDR1 is SGHDN, CDR2 FVKESK, per germline. V lost 1 base and J lost 5, with 6 bases in between. The CDR3 coding sequence is TGTGCCAGCAGCCAAGTTAGGGACGAGCAGTACTTC. This gives the protein CASSQVRDEQYF. Full variable domain (missing parts from reference TRBV14 and TRBJ2-7): EAGVTQFPSHSVIEKGQTVTLRCDPISGHDNLYWYRRVMGKEIKFLLHFVKESKQDESGMPNNRFLAERTGGTYSTLKVQPAELEDSGVYFCASSQVRDEQYFGPGTRLTVT.

The chain carries TRBV29-1 and TRBJ2-1; the match to TRBD2 covers 11 bases. Trimming took 7 bases from V and 7 from J; bases not matched to a gene: 12. The CDR3 is 15 residues long. Germline values: CDR1 SQVTM, CDR2 ANQGSEA. Written as DNA, the CDR3 is TGCAGCGCGGCTGGGTTAGCGGGAGGGTTGAATGAGCAGTTCTTC. It specifies CSAAGLAGGLNEQFF.